This TCR beta chain was captured by sequencing in a study of cytomegalovirus exposure and HLA in healthy donors. In regard to this clone: Its specificity is not known.

After removal of 4 bases from V and 6 bases from J, the junction contained 7 bases not matched to a gene. Per the germline V gene, CDR1 is MGHDK and CDR2 is SYGVNS. The CDR3 loop spans 15 amino acids. 13 Jbeta primers and 60 Vbeta primers were used for the PCR. Sequenced by immunoSEQ multiplex PCR; TCRdb stores in-frame clones only, minus some. The sample carries 200,000 to 250,000 clones, over 65% recorded once. Likely unrecorded immune exposures existed in these nominally healthy donors. Study-level findings and limits: CMV serostatus alone was available as immune exposure information.

Sequencing input: PBMCs. This TCR was recovered from a man aged 18 to 30 in good health and CMV-seronegative. The V and J genes are TRBV25-1 and TRBJ2-3; TRBD2 matches 10 bases. The CDR3 loop reads CASSALAGAWDTQYF. The CDR3 nucleotides are TGTGCCAGCAGTGCGCTAGCGGGAGCTTGGGATACGCAGTATTTT.